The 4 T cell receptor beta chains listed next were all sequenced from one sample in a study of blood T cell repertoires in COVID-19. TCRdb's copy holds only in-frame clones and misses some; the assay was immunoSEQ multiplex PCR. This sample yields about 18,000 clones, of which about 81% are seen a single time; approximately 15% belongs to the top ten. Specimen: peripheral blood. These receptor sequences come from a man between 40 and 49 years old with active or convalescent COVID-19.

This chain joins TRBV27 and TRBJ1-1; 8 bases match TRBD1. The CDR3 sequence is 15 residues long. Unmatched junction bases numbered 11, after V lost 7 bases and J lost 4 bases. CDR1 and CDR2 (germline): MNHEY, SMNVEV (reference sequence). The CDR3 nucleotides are TGTGCCAGCAACCAAAGGACAGGGCGGATCACTGAAGCTTTCTTT. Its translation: CASNQRTGRITEAFF.

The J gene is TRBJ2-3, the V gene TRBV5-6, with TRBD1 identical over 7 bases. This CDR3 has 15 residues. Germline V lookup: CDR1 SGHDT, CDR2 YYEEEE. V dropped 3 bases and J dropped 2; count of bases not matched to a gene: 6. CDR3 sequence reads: CASSSRQGNTDTQYF. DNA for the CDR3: TGTGCCAGCAGCTCCCGACAGGGCAACACAGATACGCAGTATTTT.

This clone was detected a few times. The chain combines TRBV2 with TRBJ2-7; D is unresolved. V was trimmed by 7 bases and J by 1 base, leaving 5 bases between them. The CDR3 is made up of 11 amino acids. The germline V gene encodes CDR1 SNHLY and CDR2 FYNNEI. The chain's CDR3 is CASKYSYEQYF. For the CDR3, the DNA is TGTGCCAGCAAATATTCCTACGAGCAGTACTTC.

CDR3 coding DNA: TGTGCTAGTGGCACAGGCAGGGGGCTCCATGGCTACACCTTC. Translated, it gives CASGTGRGLHGYTF. The chain combines TRBV12-5 with TRBJ1-2; 8 bases fit TRBD1. The CDR3 length is 14 residues. After removal of 6 bases from V and 6 bases from J, the junction contained 9 bases not matched to a gene. The germline V gene has CDR1 LGHNT and CDR2 FRNRAP. Combining the CDR3 with reference TRBV12-5 and TRBJ1-2 gives the whole variable domain DARVTQTPRHKVTEMGQEVTMRCQPILGHNTVFWYRQTMMQGLELLAYFRNRAPLDDSGMPKDRFSAEMPDATLATLKIQPSEPRDSAVYFCASGTGRGLHGYTFGSGTRLTVV.